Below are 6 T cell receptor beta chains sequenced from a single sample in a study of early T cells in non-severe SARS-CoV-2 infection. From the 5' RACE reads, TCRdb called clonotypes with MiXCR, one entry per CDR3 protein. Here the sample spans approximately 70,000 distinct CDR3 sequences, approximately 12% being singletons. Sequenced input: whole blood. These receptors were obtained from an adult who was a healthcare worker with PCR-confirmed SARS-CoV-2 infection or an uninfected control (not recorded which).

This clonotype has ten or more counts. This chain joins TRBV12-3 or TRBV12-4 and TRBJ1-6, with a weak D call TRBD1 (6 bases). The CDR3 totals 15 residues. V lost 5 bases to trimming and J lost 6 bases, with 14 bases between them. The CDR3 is CASSLSGTINSPLHF. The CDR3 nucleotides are TGTGCCAGCAGTCTGAGCGGGACAATTAATTCACCCCTCCACTTT.

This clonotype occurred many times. Here the CDR3 DNA reads TGTGCCAGCAGTTTAGGAGTGGTACAGAATCAGCCCCAGCATTTT. This encodes CASSLGVVQNQPQHF. This chain connects TRBV28 to TRBJ1-5; D gene unclear. The CDR3 is 15 amino acids. Germline lookup yields CDR1 MDHEN and CDR2 SYDVKM. V lost 2 bases and J 4 bases, leaving 12 bases between the germline ends.

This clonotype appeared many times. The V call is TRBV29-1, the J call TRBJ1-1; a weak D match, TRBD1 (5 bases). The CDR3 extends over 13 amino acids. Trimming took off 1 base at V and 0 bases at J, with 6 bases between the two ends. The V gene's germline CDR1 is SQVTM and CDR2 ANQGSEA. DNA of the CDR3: TGCAGCGTTGAAGGGGGCTTGAACACTGAAGCTTTCTTT. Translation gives CSVEGGLNTEAFF. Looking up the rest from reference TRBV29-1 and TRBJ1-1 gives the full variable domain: SAVISQKPSRDICQRGTSLTIQCQVDSQVTMMFWYRQQPGQSLTLIATANQGSEATYESGFVIDKFPISRPNLTFSTLTVSNMSPEDSSIYLCSVEGGLNTEAFFGQGTRLTVV.

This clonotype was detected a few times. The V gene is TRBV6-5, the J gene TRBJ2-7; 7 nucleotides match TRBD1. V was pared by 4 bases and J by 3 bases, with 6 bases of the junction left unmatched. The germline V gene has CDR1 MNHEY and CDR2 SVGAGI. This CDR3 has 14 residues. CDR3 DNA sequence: TGTGCCAGCAGTTCCGGGACAGTGATCTACGAGCAGTACTTC. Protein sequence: CASSSGTVIYEQYF.

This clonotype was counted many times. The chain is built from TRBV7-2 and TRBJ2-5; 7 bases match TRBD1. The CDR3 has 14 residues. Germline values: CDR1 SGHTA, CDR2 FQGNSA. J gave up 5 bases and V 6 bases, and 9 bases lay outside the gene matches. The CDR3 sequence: CASSQNRGSETQYF. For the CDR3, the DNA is TGTGCCAGCAGTCAAAACAGGGGATCGGAGACCCAGTACTTC.

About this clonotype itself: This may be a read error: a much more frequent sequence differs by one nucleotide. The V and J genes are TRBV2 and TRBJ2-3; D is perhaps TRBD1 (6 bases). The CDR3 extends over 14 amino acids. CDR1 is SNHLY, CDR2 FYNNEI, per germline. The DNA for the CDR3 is TGTACCAGCAGACGACAGGTTATGACAGATACGCAGTATTTT. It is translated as CTSRRQVMTDTQYF.